This T cell receptor (beta chain) was observed in a study of blood T cell repertoires in COVID-19. The V gene's germline CDR1 is SGHTA and CDR2 FQGTGA. This CDR3 has 15 residues. Deletions cut 5 bases from V and 1 base from J, with 14 bases between. In the study's own analysis: The authors estimated nucleated cell counts from reference gene primer amplification. Profiling relied on immunoSEQ multiplex PCR, and the TCRdb table lists in-frame clones only, not all of them. The V and J calls and clone size are taken from that table; D and trimming were inferred from the DNA. In the table there are roughly 200,000 clones, more than 70% of which are singletons.

This sequence was found in an older person with COVID-19, enrolled during active disease. Sequencing was performed on peripheral blood. The genes are TRBV7-3 and TRBJ2-5; D may be TRBD2 (5 bases). This CDR3 is CASSKHPTIQETQYF. CDR3 in DNA: TGTGCCAGCAGCAAACATCCGACTATCCAAGAGACCCAGTACTTC. The full variable domain, rest sourced from reference TRBV7-3 and TRBJ2-5, is GAGVSQTPSNKVTEKGKYVELRCDPISGHTALYWYRQSLGQGPEFLIYFQGTGAADDSGLPNDRFFAVRPEGSVSTLKIQRTERGDSAVYLCASSKHPTIQETQYFGPGTRLLVL.